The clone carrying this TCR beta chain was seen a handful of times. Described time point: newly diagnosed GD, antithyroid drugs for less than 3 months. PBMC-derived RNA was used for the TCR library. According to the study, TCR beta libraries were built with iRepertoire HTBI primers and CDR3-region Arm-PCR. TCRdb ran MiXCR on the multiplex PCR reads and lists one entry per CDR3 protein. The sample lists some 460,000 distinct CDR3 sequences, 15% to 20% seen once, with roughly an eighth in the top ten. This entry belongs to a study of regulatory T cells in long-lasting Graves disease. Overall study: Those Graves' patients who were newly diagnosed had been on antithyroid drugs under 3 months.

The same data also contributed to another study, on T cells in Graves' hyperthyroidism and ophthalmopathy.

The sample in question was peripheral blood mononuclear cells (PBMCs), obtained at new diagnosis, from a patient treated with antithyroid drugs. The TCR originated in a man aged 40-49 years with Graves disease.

CDR3 DNA: TGTGCCAGCATCGGACTAGCGGGAGGCGATGAGCAGTTCTTC. This encodes CASIGLAGGDEQFF. The chain couples TRBV6-1 to TRBJ2-1; TRBD2 agrees at 14 bases. The CDR3 totals 14 residues. V lost 7 bases and J lost 8; bases outside the gene matches: 4. Germline CDR1 is MNHNS and CDR2 is SASEGT.